These 29 T cell receptor beta chains share one sample of origin, sequenced in a study of beta chain features in type 1 diabetes. Whole-study findings and limits: Shortening that was moderate but significant affected the TCRB CDR3s of Type 1 diabetes patients in all four CD4+ subsets.

Isolated RNA was reverse transcribed in full, so expressed TCRB transcripts were sequenced. TCRdb's table, derived via immunoSEQ multiplex PCR, lists solely in-frame clones and lacks some. This table holds about 130,000 clones, approximately 9% found once. These receptors have no known antigen. The sequencing input was central memory CD4+ T cells from blood. Every receptor here comes from a man younger than 40 with type 1 diabetes.

This clone was seen more than once but under ten times. This chain uses TRBV13 with TRBJ2-3; 7 nucleotides agree with TRBD2. From germline, CDR1 is PRHDT and CDR2 FYEKMQ (reference sequence). This CDR3 spans 14 amino acids. V lost 2 bases to trimming and J lost 3 bases; unmatched junction nucleotides: 2. CDR3 region: CASSLSGETDTQYF. The CDR3 DNA reads TGTGCCAGCAGCTTAAGCGGGGAAACAGATACGCAGTATTTT.

This clone was counted between two and nine times. This chain links TRBV18 with TRBJ2-5; 7 bases fit TRBD1. Trimming took 3 bases from V and 1 from J; bases not matched to a gene: 5. This CDR3 spans 15 amino acids. Germline V lookup: CDR1 KGHSH, CDR2 LQKENI. The CDR3 is CASSPSTGLQETQYF. Written as DNA, the CDR3 is TGTGCCAGCTCACCCTCGACAGGGCTCCAAGAGACCCAGTACTTC.

This clone has just a few counts. This chain joins TRBV6-1 and TRBJ2-1; D is ambiguous. This CDR3 comprises 13 residues. The germline CDR1 and CDR2 sequences are MNHNS and SASEGT. The V and J ends lost 3 bases and 10 bases respectively, with 13 bases between them. The CDR3 coding sequence is TGTGCCAGCAGTGAGTCTGATTTTCGGGAGCAGTTCTTC. Amino acids: CASSESDFREQFF.

V and J are TRBV9 and TRBJ1-3, with D hard to call. Germline CDR1 reads SGDLS; CDR2 reads YYNGEE. This CDR3 contains 18 residues. V lost 4 bases to trimming and J lost 2 bases, with 22 bases between them. CDR3 nucleotide sequence: TGTGCCAGCAGCTTAGAGGGAGCGGACGCGGAGGCTGGAAACACCATATATTTT. This codes for CASSLEGADAEAGNTIYF. The complete variable domain, with remaining parts taken from reference TRBV9 and TRBJ1-3, reads DSGVTQTPKHLITATGQRVTLRCSPRSGDLSVYWYQQSLDQGLQFLIQYYNGEERAKGNILERFSAQQFPDLHSELNLSSLELGDSALYFCASSLEGADAEAGNTIYFGEGSWLTVV.

V gene TRBV7-2 combines with J gene TRBJ2-1; 7 nucleotides agree with TRBD2. Germline CDR1 and CDR2: SGHTA and FQGNSA. CDR3 length equals 17 residues. Trimming at V came to 1 base and at J to 0 bases, leaving 6 bases not matched to a gene. CDR3 in amino acids: CASSLESGDLSYNEQFF. In DNA, the CDR3 is TGTGCCAGCAGCTTAGAGAGCGGGGACCTCTCCTACAATGAGCAGTTCTTC.

This clone was observed a handful of times. The chain is built from TRBV27 and TRBJ1-2; perhaps TRBD1 as D (5 bases). Germline V lookup: CDR1 MNHEY, CDR2 SMNVEV (reference sequence). The CDR3 is 13 amino acids. The ends were cut back, 6 bases at V and 8 bases at J, with 16 bases in the middle. The CDR3 region has the DNA TGTGCCAGCAGCACGGAGCGGGGCGGGGGCTACACCTTC. Protein product: CASSTERGGGYTF.

The rearrangement uses TRBV5-1 and TRBJ1-1; TRBD1 might be the D (5 bases). The CDR3 is 13 amino acids. Germline V gene sequence: CDR1 SGHRS, CDR2 YFSETQ. V lost 4 bases, J lost 10 bases, and 17 bases lay in between. The CDR3 reads CASSDDRRRGAFF. In DNA, the CDR3 is TGCGCCAGCAGCGACGACAGAAGGCGCGGAGCTTTCTTT.

This clone was seen a handful of times. The chain employs TRBV13 and TRBJ2-5; D may be TRBD1 (6 bases). The V end lost 4 bases, the J end lost 3 bases, and 15 bases lay between the germline ends. The CDR3 runs to 15 residues. Germline V gives CDR1 PRHDT, CDR2 FYEKMQ (reference sequence). The DNA for the CDR3 is TGTGCCAGCAGCTACTCGGACAGCCAAGAAGAGACCCAGTACTTC. Protein product: CASSYSDSQEETQYF.

There are a few counts of this clone. This rearrangement joins TRBV7-2 to TRBJ2-2, with 9 bases lining up with TRBD2. Per the germline V gene, CDR1 is SGHTA and CDR2 is FQGNSA. The CDR3 contains 17 residues. The ends lost 1 base at V and 5 bases at J; junction bases unmatched: 8. CDR3 nucleotides: TGTGCCAGCAGCTTAGTAGCGGGGGCCCTGGGGACCGGGGAGCTGTTTTTT. This codes for CASSLVAGALGTGELFF.

This clone was found a few times. This rearrangement joins TRBV7-8 to TRBJ2-2; maybe TRBD1 (6 bases). The CDR3 length is 15 residues. Germline values: CDR1 SGHVS, CDR2 FQNEAQ. With 3 bases removed from V and 5 bases from J, the gap between germline ends came to 13 bases. The CDR3 bases are TGTGCCAGCAGCTTGATTCCCAGGGGTACCGGGGAGCTGTTTTTT. It translates to CASSLIPRGTGELFF. Combining the CDR3 with reference TRBV7-8 and TRBJ2-2 gives the whole variable domain GAGVSQSPRYKVAKRGQDVALRCDPISGHVSLFWYQQALGQGPEFLTYFQNEAQLDKSGLPSDRFFAERPEGSVSTLKIQRTQQEDSAVYLCASSLIPRGTGELFFGEGSRLTVL.

The rearrangement joins TRBV7-2 to TRBJ1-5, with TRBD1 matching 9 bases. The V segment lost 5 bases and the J segment 7 bases; nucleotides outside the gene matches: 15. The CDR3 has 17 amino acids. Germline lookup yields CDR1 SGHTA and CDR2 FQGNSA. CDR3 amino acids: CASSRGPLRTGEQPQHF. The CDR3 DNA is TGTGCCAGCAGCCGAGGACCCCTCAGGACAGGGGAACAGCCCCAGCATTTT.

Only a few counts were recorded for this clone. The chain joins TRBV29-1 to TRBJ2-1; 7 nucleotides match TRBD1. Germline lookup yields CDR1 SQVTM and CDR2 ANQGSEA. The CDR3 loop spans 12 amino acids. V shed 7 bases, J shed 7 bases, and the junction held 7 bases outside the gene matches. CDR3 sequence (DNA): TGCAGCGCCGAGACAGGGATTAATGAGCAGTTCTTC. Translating it yields CSAETGINEQFF.

This chain connects TRBV30 to TRBJ1-3; D gene unclear. Germline V lookup: CDR1 GTSNPN, CDR2 SVGIG (reference sequence). There are 14 residues in the CDR3. V was pared by 5 bases and J by 0 bases, with 11 bases between. CDR3 sequence (DNA): TGTGCCTGGGGCTTGGGGAGCTCTGGAAACACCATATATTTT. It specifies CAWGLGSSGNTIYF. The complete variable domain, with remaining parts taken from reference TRBV30 and TRBJ1-3, reads SQTIHQWPATLVQPVGSPLSLECTVEGTSNPNLYWYRQAAGRGLQLLFYSVGIGQISSEVPQNLSASRPQDRQFILSSKKLLLSDSGFYLCAWGLGSSGNTIYFGEGSWLTVV.

The chain is built from TRBV28 and TRBJ2-5; 8 nucleotides line up with TRBD1. Germline lookup yields CDR1 MDHEN and CDR2 SYDVKM. CDR3 length equals 17 residues. V shed 6 bases and J 5 bases; nucleotides not matched to a gene: 17. This CDR3 is CASRTQRDRGLGETQYF. DNA of the CDR3: TGTGCCAGCAGAACCCAACGAGACAGGGGCCTGGGGGAGACCCAGTACTTC.

The J gene is TRBJ2-1, the V gene TRBV14, with D tentatively TRBD2 (6 bases). Germline V lookup: CDR1 SGHDN, CDR2 FVKESK. The CDR3 runs to 16 residues. V dropped 3 bases and J dropped 0 bases, with 12 bases sitting between them. The CDR3 spells CASSHPGGDSYNEQFF. The CDR3 region has the DNA TGTGCCAGCAGCCACCCCGGGGGTGACTCCTACAATGAGCAGTTCTTC.

This clone was seen only a few times. J is TRBJ2-5 and V is TRBV7-2; tentative D call: TRBD1 (5 bases). This CDR3 is 11 amino acids long. Deletions cut 5 bases from V and 8 bases from J, with 9 bases between. Germline V CDR1 and CDR2: SGHTA, FQGNSA. CDR3 in amino acids: CASSQTETQYF. CDR3 bases: TGTGCCAGCAGCCAGACAGAAACCCAGTACTTC.

The chain is built from TRBV6-1 and TRBJ2-3, with 10 positions matching TRBD2. CDR1 is MNHNS, CDR2 SASEGT, per germline. The CDR3 runs 15 residues. Unmatched junction bases numbered 3, after V lost 6 bases and J lost 0 bases. The CDR3 region is CASSSLAGSTDTQYF. CDR3 nucleotides: TGTGCCAGCAGCTCACTAGCGGGGAGCACAGATACGCAGTATTTT.

This clone has more than one count but fewer than ten. The J gene is TRBJ1-2, the V gene TRBV7-3, with D perhaps TRBD1 (6 bases). Germline V CDR1 and CDR2: SGHTA, FQGTGA. V lost 5 bases and J lost 7, with 14 bases in between. This CDR3 contains 13 residues. The CDR3 coding sequence is TGTGCCAGCAGCGCAGACAGGAATAGTGGCTACACCTTC. It yields the protein CASSADRNSGYTF.

This clone appeared a few times. The gene calls are TRBV5-5 and TRBJ2-7, with TRBD1 matching over 7 bases. V shed 2 bases, J shed 4 bases, and the junction held 3 bases outside the gene matches. CDR1 and CDR2 from the germline V gene are SGHKS and YYEKEE (reference sequence). CDR3 length equals 13 residues. The CDR3 loop reads CASSLLQGYEQYF. The DNA of the CDR3 is TGTGCCAGCAGCTTATTACAGGGGTACGAGCAGTACTTC.

This clone has only a few counts. CDR3 amino acids: CASSYRGFSNQPQHF. The CDR3 bases are TGTGCCAGCAGTTACAGGGGGTTTAGCAATCAGCCCCAGCATTTT. The chain recombines TRBV2 with TRBJ1-5; TRBD1 aligns across 8 bases. CDR1 is SNHLY and CDR2 is FYNNEI in the germline V gene. This CDR3 contains 15 residues. Trimming removed 5 bases from V and 0 bases from J; junction bases left unmatched: 3. Variable domain in full (rest from reference TRBV2 and TRBJ1-5): EPEVTQTPSHQVTQMGQEVILRCVPISNHLYFYWYRQILGQKVEFLVSFYNNEISEKSEIFDDQFSVERPDGSNFTLKIRSTKLEDSAMYFCASSYRGFSNQPQHFGDGTRLSIL.

This clone has only a few counts. The chain carries TRBV7-9 and TRBJ2-5; D ambiguous. The CDR3 loop spans 11 amino acids. Trimming removed 7 bases at V and 5 bases at J, with 8 bases between. CDR1 SEHNR and CDR2 FQNEAQ come from the germline V gene (reference sequence). This chain's CDR3 is CASTVVETQYF. The CDR3 bases are TGTGCCAGCACCGTAGTGGAGACCCAGTACTTC.

The genes are TRBV5-4 and TRBJ1-6, with 9 bases fitting TRBD1. CDR1 is SGHNT and CDR2 is YYREEE in the germline V gene (reference sequence). V gave up 5 bases and J gave up 7 bases; unmatched junction bases: 7. The CDR3 extends over 15 amino acids. Written as DNA, the CDR3 is TGTGCCAGCAGTGATACCGGGACAGGGAATTCACCCCTCCACTTT. This translates into CASSDTGTGNSPLHF.

This clone was counted a few times. This chain links TRBV5-4 with TRBJ2-1; 9 bases align to TRBD2. Germline V gene lookup returns CDR1 SGHNT and CDR2 YYREEE (reference sequence). Losses at the gene ends were 2 bases for V and 5 bases for J; bases not matched to a gene: 5. CDR3 length: 15 amino acids. CDR3 sequence: CASSFFASGNNEQFF. CDR3 sequence (DNA): TGTGCCAGCAGCTTTTTTGCTAGCGGGAACAATGAGCAGTTCTTC.

This clone was picked up a small number of times. The chain recombines TRBV28 with TRBJ1-5; D remains unclear. Germline CDR1 MDHEN, CDR2 SYDVKM. CDR3 length: 14 residues. Trimming pared 4 bases from V and 8 bases from J, leaving 15 bases between. The CDR3 sequence: CASSSGSIRKPQHF. In DNA, the CDR3 is TGTGCCAGCAGTTCCGGGTCCATTAGAAAGCCCCAGCATTTT.

The chain carries TRBV5-6 and TRBJ1-1, with D hard to call. The V end lost 6 bases, the J end lost 5 bases, and 14 bases lay between the germline ends. This CDR3 is built from 13 residues. Germline CDR1 SGHDT, CDR2 YYEEEE. DNA for the CDR3: TGTGCCAGCACCACGGCGGGCAGGACTGAAGCTTTCTTT. It is translated as CASTTAGRTEAFF.

This clone occurred a few times. The same CDR3 also results from other DNA sequences found in this sample. This chain links TRBV19 with TRBJ2-2; 8 bases match TRBD2. CDR3 length: 15 amino acids. Germline loops: CDR1 LNHDA, CDR2 SQIVND (reference sequence). V was pared by 3 bases and J by 3 bases, with 3 bases of the junction left unmatched. The CDR3 is CASSIGGGYTGELFF. The CDR3 bases are TGTGCCAGTAGTATTGGCGGGGGGTACACCGGGGAGCTGTTTTTT.

The gene calls are TRBV11-2 and TRBJ2-6, with D possibly TRBD1 on 6 matching bases. CDR1 is SGHAT, CDR2 FQNNGV, per germline. The V end lost 5 bases, the J end lost 2 bases, and 10 bases lay between the germline ends. CDR3 length equals 15 residues. Here the CDR3 DNA reads TGTGCCAGCAGCCAAGGACAGCCTGGGGCCAACGTCCTGACTTTC. Translated: CASSQGQPGANVLTF.

CDR3 in amino acids: CSATGGMNTEAFF. The CDR3, as DNA: TGCAGCGCGACAGGGGGGATGAACACTGAAGCTTTCTTT. V and J are TRBV29-1 and TRBJ1-1; 9 positions agree with TRBD1. Trimming removed 7 bases from V and 0 bases from J; junction bases left unmatched: 3. The CDR3 is 13 amino acids. The germline V gene encodes CDR1 SQVTM and CDR2 ANQGSEA.

This clone was seen repeatedly, ten times or more. The V and J genes are TRBV18 and TRBJ1-6; TRBD1 matches at 8 bases. This CDR3 comprises 14 residues. Germline values: CDR1 KGHSH, CDR2 LQKENI. The V segment lost 5 bases and the J segment 14 bases; nucleotides outside the gene matches: 11. CDR3 DNA sequence: TGTGCCAGCTCATACGGGACAGGTCATTCGGCCCTCCACTTT. This translates into CASSYGTGHSALHF.